A selection of T cell receptor beta chains follows, all from one sample in a study of identical twins. MiXCR, applied by TCRdb to the 5' RACE reads, yields one record per CDR3 protein. The table has nearly 900,000 distinct CDR3 sequences, roughly an eighth seen once. A further study also used this sample, focusing on yellow fever vaccine responses in identical twins.

The sample was PBMCs. The source of these receptors is a woman aged 18-29 years in good health. Each CDR3 is given with its conserved first and last residue. D genes are given only for firm matches. Clone size, where shown, is once, few, many, or a class for clones that have expanded.

clone size,J gene,V gene,D gene,CDR3 DNA,CDR3 protein
NA,TRBJ2-2,TRBV7-2,NA,TGTGCCAGCAGCTTGCGGGCAAACCGGAACACCGGGGAGCTGTTTTTT,CASSLRANRNTGELFF
many,TRBJ2-1,TRBV12-3/TRBV12-4,NA,TGTGCCAGCAGTTTGGGTCCGGTCGATCCGTTCTTC,CASSLGPVDPFF
NA,TRBJ1-5,TRBV20-1,NA,TGCAGCTCCGGGAGACAGAGCAATCAGCCCCAGCATTTT,CSSGRQSNQPQHF
few,TRBJ2-1,TRBV7-9,TRBD1,TGTGCCAGCAGCTTCCCTAAGACAGGGAGCTCCTACAATGAGCAGTTCTTC,CASSFPKTGSSYNEQFF
NA,TRBJ2-7,TRBV6-2/TRBV6-3,NA,TGTGCCAGCAGTTCCCCCCCCCGGCGGGGCAACGAGCAGTACTTC,CASSSPPRRGNEQYF
few,TRBJ2-7,TRBV6-2/TRBV6-3,NA,TGTGCCAGCAGAAATGCCCCCCACGAGTCCTACGAGCAGTACTTC,CASRNAPHESYEQYF
few,TRBJ2-5,TRBV5-1,TRBD2,TGCGCCAGCAGCGGCCCGGGACTAGCGGGAGAGACCCAGTACTTC,CASSGPGLAGETQYF
NA,TRBJ2-7,TRBV12-5,NA,TGTGCTAGTGGTTTGACGGACATCCCCTACGAGCAGTACTTC,CASGLTDIPYEQYF
NA,TRBJ2-1,TRBV14,TRBD2,TGTGCCAGCAGCCAAGACTCTAGCGGGTGGAGCTCCTACAATGAGCAGTTCTTC,CASSQDSSGWSSYNEQFF
few,TRBJ2-7,TRBV12-3/TRBV12-4,TRBD2,TGTGCCAGCAGCCCGGGACTAGCGGGAGCCGAGCAGTACTTC,CASSPGLAGAEQYF
few,TRBJ2-5,TRBV28,TRBD2,TGTGCCAGCACCCTCTCGGGGAGGGCTCGAGAGACCCAGTACTTC,CASTLSGRARETQYF
NA,TRBJ2-1,TRBV20-1,NA,TGCAGTGCTTTCGCGGGGTGGGATGAGCAGTTCTTC,CSAFAGWDEQFF
few,TRBJ1-1,TRBV4-1,NA,TGCGCCAGCAGCCAAGCGTTAGGTAAGGGTTTGTTCACTGAAGCTTTCTTT,CASSQALGKGLFTEAFF
NA,TRBJ2-5,TRBV28,NA,TGTGCCAGCAGCACCTTCGGGACACAAGAGACCCAGTACTTC,CASSTFGTQETQYF
NA,TRBJ2-2,TRBV6-6,NA,TGTGCCAGCATGGGCGGCCCCGGGGAGCTGTTTTTT,CASMGGPGELFF
NA,TRBJ2-1,TRBV6-1,TRBD2,TGTGCCAGCAGCAGACTAGCGGGAGCTGGCTATGAGCAGTTCTTC,CASSRLAGAGYEQFF
many,TRBJ2-1,TRBV4-2,TRBD2,TGTGCCAGCAGCCAAGTACCAGGGACTAGCGGTCACAATGAGCAGTTCTTC,CASSQVPGTSGHNEQFF
NA,TRBJ2-1,TRBV5-1,TRBD2,TGCGCCAGCAGCGACGGACTAGTCGTTGGTGAGCAGTTCTTC,CASSDGLVVGEQFF
NA,TRBJ1-2,TRBV20-1,NA,TGCAGTGCTAGTCGGGGGGCTGACTATGGCTACACCTTC,CSASRGADYGYTF
many,TRBJ2-1,TRBV20-1,NA,TGCAGTGCTAGTGCCCTAGCCACGGGTGAGCAGTTCTTC,CSASALATGEQFF
NA,TRBJ2-1,TRBV29-1,TRBD2,TGCAGCGTTGAAGTGCGGGAGTTGTGGAATGAGCAGTTCTTC,CSVEVRELWNEQFF
few,TRBJ2-2,TRBV12-3/TRBV12-4,TRBD1,TGTGCCACCGAAGACAGGGGCTCGAACACCGGGGAGCTGTTTTTT,CATEDRGSNTGELFF
few,TRBJ2-1,TRBV5-1,NA,TGCGCCAGCAGCTTGGCCCTCACCTACAATGAGCAGTTCTTC,CASSLALTYNEQFF
few,TRBJ1-1,TRBV19,NA,TGTGCCAGTATCCCGTCACAGATGGTTGCCAAAAACACTGAAGCTTTCTTT,CASIPSQMVAKNTEAFF
few,TRBJ1-1,TRBV12-5,NA,TGTGCTAGTGGTTTGGTACGAGGGCACATGAACACTGAAGCTTTCTTT,CASGLVRGHMNTEAFF
many,TRBJ2-7,TRBV12-5,NA,TGTGCTAGTTCGGGCGCTCCTCTCTACGAGCAGTACTTC,CASSGAPLYEQYF
NA,TRBJ2-2,TRBV27,TRBD2,TGTGCCAGCAGTTTGGTAGCGGGAATTTCCGGGGAGCTGTTTTTT,CASSLVAGISGELFF
NA,TRBJ1-1,TRBV6-1,TRBD1,TGTGCCAGCAGAAACACAGGGGTGAACACTGAAGCTTTCTTT,CASRNTGVNTEAFF
NA,TRBJ2-2,TRBV6-4,NA,TGTGCCAGAAGTGACCTGCCAAACACCGGGGAGCTGTTTTTT,CARSDLPNTGELFF